This T cell receptor beta chain was observed in a study of vaccination effects on CD4 cells after COVID-19 (dated by TCRdb to between 2021 and 2023). Turning to the overall study: Post-vaccine samples across the study were collected a median of 72 days after the second dose, with a range of 14 to 241. The study compared SARS-CoV-2 spike-specific CD4+ TCR repertoires before and after mRNA vaccination in COVID-19 convalescent patients and infection-naive vaccine recipients. The full study included roughly 11 COVID-19 convalescent patients and several SARS-CoV-2-naive healthy vaccine recipients. In the study, cultures from other donors were sequenced using the Oncomine TCR Beta short-read assay on an Illumina iSeq 100.

In the ViraFEST assay, PBMC were stimulated with viral peptide pools, and antigen-specific CD4+ T cell clonotypes were then identified by expansion using TCR sequencing. After 10 days of culture, CD4+ T cells were isolated with the EasySep CD4+ T cell isolation kit. Each participant got two doses of an mRNA SARS-CoV-2 vaccine, either BNT162b2 or mRNA-1273. None of the healthy vaccine recipients had a prior SARS-CoV-2 infection, which was confirmed by nucleocapsid antibody tests that came back negative both before and after vaccination. Some 1.9 million PBMC per well were cultured with 9 to 10 ug/ml peptides in IMDM containing roughly 5% human AB serum, about 9.7 IU/ml IL-2 and gentamicin. Half of the culture medium was replaced with fresh IL-2-containing medium on days 3 and 7. Unless otherwise noted, each peptide stimulation condition was cultured in triplicate wells. Using Ficoll-Paque Plus gradient centrifugation, PBMC were separated from whole blood and then either used fresh or cryopreserved at -140C. The spike proteins of SARS-CoV-2 and of the common cold coronaviruses HCoV-NL63, HCoV-OC43 and HCoV-229E were spanned by overlapping peptide pools. Genomic DNA was extracted from cultured CD4+ T cells with the QIAamp micro DNA kit.

Receptors were amplified or captured by the immunoSEQ multiplex PCR assay. DNA from the cultured, isolated CD4+ T cells was subjected to TCR beta CDR3 sequencing. The paper's processing steps were these. Non-productive TCR sequences were removed and reads were trimmed to the CDR3 region, keeping CDR3s of at least 7 amino acids. Antigen-specific clonotypes were identified with the MANAFEST web app by comparing expansion in peptide wells against reference cultures. To count as positive, a clone had to show expansion at FDR<0.05 compared with the reference and with all other wells, an odds ratio above 5, and a frequency above 0.1% in two replicate wells. Cross-reactive clonotypes were defined as significantly expanded in SARS-CoV-2 spike wells and in at least one common cold coronavirus spike condition. Using the stringdist R package, CDR3 similarity was measured by Levenshtein distance, and unrooted trees were constructed with ape in R 3.6.1. Entries here come from immuneACCESS through TCRdb and include only in-frame sequences with V and J called. Some clones fail to appear in such tables; in the studies checked, an unresolved V gene covers under half of the shortfall, and the cause of the remainder is unknown. Clone size and the V and J calls come from that table; the DNA yielded D and trimming. The sample table contains around 59,000 clones; only one count was recorded for 60% to 80% of them. The biggest ten clones account for approximately 1.9% of the sample.

Comments on this clone: Its binding antigen is unknown. It has no much larger one-base neighbor in the sample; base qualities were not kept.

CDR1 and CDR2 are drawn from the germline V gene (reference sequence): MNHEY, SMNVEV. The cysteine opens and the valine closes a CDR3 of 15 amino acids. Of all the DNA, just the CDR3 is kept, 45 bases in frame from base 1. Trimming takes 4 bases off V and 5 bases off J; junction bases not matched to a gene: 9. The study at large found these results: Among healthy vaccine recipients, nearly all vaccine-induced clones were SARS-CoV-2 mono-reactive, and just 1 of 255 was cross-reactive with common cold coronaviruses. The study was limited by a small number of convalescent patients, and early post-infection timepoints were lacking. At late post-vaccination timepoints, both infection-induced and vaccine-induced clones showed marked clonal contraction, consistent with waning T cell responses.

The chain uses TRBV27 and TRBJ2-7; a stretch of 9 junction bases matches TRBD1. The sample was CD4+ T cells from PBMCs cultured with HCoV-OC43 spike peptides, taken after COVID-19 vaccination. Reading the label with the study, this specimen's cell subset or site is: HCoV-OC43 spike overlapping peptide pool stimulation. This TCR came from a human donor who received a COVID-19 vaccine. The CDR3 here reads CASSSWGTGRHEQYV. The DNA sequence follows: TGTGCCAGCAGTTCATGGGGGACAGGGCGCCACGAGCAGTACGTC.